The 13 T cell receptor beta chains presented below share a single source sample, sequenced in a study of cytomegalovirus exposure and HLA in healthy donors. Only in-frame clones appear in the TCRdb table, and some are missing; sequencing was by immunoSEQ multiplex PCR. Altogether under 300,000 clones are present, about 90% being singletons, with the ten largest covering about 0.36%. The sample comprised PBMCs. These receptors originate from a young woman in good health and CMV-seronegative.

The gene calls are TRBV7-2 and TRBJ2-7, with D maybe TRBD1 (5 bases). With 2 bases removed from V and 4 bases from J, the gap between germline ends came to 18 bases. CDR1 and CDR2 from the germline V gene are SGHTA and FQGNSA. The CDR3 totals 16 residues. In nucleotides, the CDR3 is TGTGCCAGCAGCTTATACAAAGCCGGTAGGGGATACGAGCAGTACTTC. Translated: CASSLYKAGRGYEQYF.

This clone was detected once. The chain recombines TRBV5-1 with TRBJ2-1; 8 bases map to TRBD2. The J segment lost 3 bases and the V segment lost 4 bases, leaving 6 bases of the junction unmatched. This CDR3 is built from 15 residues. Germline V CDR1 and CDR2: SGHRS, YFSETQ. CDR3 amino acids: CASSLIAGHYNEQFF. The CDR3 DNA sequence: TGCGCCAGCAGCCTAATAGCGGGGCACTACAATGAGCAGTTCTTC.

The chain joins TRBV15 to TRBJ1-1; maybe TRBD1 (5 bases). V was shortened by 0 bases and J by 4 bases, with 6 bases between the two germline ends. The germline gives CDR1 LNHNV, CDR2 YYDKDF (reference sequence). CDR3 size: 13 residues. The CDR3 here is CATSREGATEAFF. For the CDR3, the DNA is TGTGCCACCAGCAGAGAAGGGGCCACTGAAGCTTTCTTT.

The chain joins TRBV4-3 to TRBJ2-2, with 9 bases identical to TRBD1. CDR3 length: 14 residues. Germline V lookup: CDR1 LGHNA, CDR2 YSLEER. The ends lost 3 bases at V and 6 bases at J; junction bases unmatched: 2. The CDR3 is CASSQDRGPGELFF. CDR3 nucleotides: TGCGCCAGCAGCCAGGACAGGGGACCCGGGGAGCTGTTTTTT.

The J gene is TRBJ2-1, the V gene TRBV10-3; 9 nucleotides line up with TRBD2. The CDR3 totals 16 residues. Germline V gene sequence: CDR1 ENHRY, CDR2 SYGVKD. With V trimmed by 0 bases and J by 8 bases, 8 bases remained unmatched. CDR3 in amino acids: CAISESSGGGAYEQFF. CDR3 nucleotides: TGTGCCATCAGTGAGTCGTCTGGCGGGGGGGCCTATGAGCAGTTCTTC.

This clone was counted a single time. The gene calls are TRBV28 and TRBJ2-5; D gene uncertain. From germline, CDR1 is MDHEN and CDR2 SYDVKM. This CDR3 has 14 residues. Between the trimmed V and J ends, which lost 3 bases and 5 bases, there was a span of 13 bases. CDR3 loop: CASSFRLVGETQYF. In nucleotides, the CDR3 is TGTGCCAGCAGTTTCCGACTGGTTGGGGAGACCCAGTACTTC.

The chain links TRBV6-1 to TRBJ2-2; D not certain. Germline CDR1 and CDR2: MNHNS and SASEGT. The CDR3 is made up of 14 amino acids. The ends were cut back, 7 bases at V and 0 bases at J, with 9 bases in the middle. The CDR3 here is CASMSTTNTGELFF. DNA of the CDR3: TGTGCCAGCATGTCGACAACGAACACCGGGGAGCTGTTTTTT.

The rearrangement uses TRBV28 and TRBJ2-5; 9 bases map to TRBD1. V dropped 5 bases and J dropped 4; count of bases not matched to a gene: 8. Germline CDR1 reads MDHEN; CDR2 reads SYDVKM. The CDR3 runs to 15 residues. CDR3 residues: CASSRGDRALETQYF. CDR3 sequence (DNA): TGTGCCAGCAGTCGGGGGGACAGGGCATTAGAGACCCAGTACTTC.

The V and J genes are TRBV4-1 and TRBJ2-7; D possibly uses TRBD1 or TRBD2 (5 bases each). V was clipped by 0 bases and J by 3 bases, with 15 bases between them. This CDR3 spans 16 amino acids. Germline V gives CDR1 MGHRA, CDR2 YSYEKL. CDR3 nucleotide sequence: TGCGCCAGCAGCCAAGATTCCCCGGGACGGGACTACGAGCAGTACGTC. Protein: CASSQDSPGRDYEQYV.

The chain uses TRBV7-2 and TRBJ2-7; no clear D. Germline CDR1 reads SGHTA; CDR2 reads FQGNSA. The CDR3 has 14 amino acids. Trimming left V 0 bases short and J 3 bases short, with 9 bases between. CDR3 coding DNA: TGTGCCAGCAGCTTAGCTGCCGTACTCTACGAGCAGTACTTC. It yields the protein CASSLAAVLYEQYF.

This clone appeared a single time. This chain joins TRBV5-1 and TRBJ1-3; 7 nucleotides align to TRBD1. Germline trimming cut 4 bases from V and 4 bases from J; bases unmatched to any gene: 11. The CDR3 extends over 16 amino acids. The germline CDR1 and CDR2 sequences are SGHRS and YFSETQ. The CDR3 nucleotides read TGCGCCAGCAGCCCCGGGACAGTACGACCAGGAAACACCATATATTTT. Amino acid sequence: CASSPGTVRPGNTIYF.

The V and J genes are TRBV5-6 and TRBJ2-5, with D possibly TRBD1 on 6 matching bases. There are 15 residues in the CDR3. Per germline, CDR1 SGHDT and CDR2 YYEEEE. Trimming removed 0 bases from V and 5 bases from J, with 14 bases in between. CDR3 loop: CASSLAWGQVETQYF. The CDR3 DNA reads as TGTGCCAGCAGCTTGGCCTGGGGGCAAGTTGAGACCCAGTACTTC.

This chain uses TRBV10-3 with TRBJ2-7; D might be TRBD1 (5 bases). In germline, CDR1 is ENHRY, CDR2 SYGVKD. V shed 8 bases and J shed 5 bases, with 16 bases lying between them. This CDR3 has 13 amino acids. The CDR3: CAISNSGWDEQYF. The CDR3 DNA follows: TGTGCCATCTCCAACTCAGGGTGGGACGAGCAGTACTTC.